The source of this TCR beta chain is a study of neurological immune-mediated disorders. The overall study: Of the approximately 34 patients with multiple sclerosis, some 31 had relapsing-remitting MS, whereas the remaining 3 had secondary progressive MS. Study-wide points: When repertoires were grouped phylogenetically, those of 18 of 34 multiple sclerosis patients fell into one related-CDR3 cluster, a possible signature.

This clonotype has at least ten counts. The antigen remains unidentified. The CDR3 covers 16 residues. With V trimmed by 3 bases and J by 4 bases, 14 bases remained unmatched. CDR1 DFQATT and CDR2 SNEGSKA come from the germline V gene (reference sequence). The starting material, 2 million PBMCs stored at -80 C, gave rise to the unsorted libraries. A single run covered 15-18 subjects with over 170 million TCR-beta sequences. TCRdb re-called the 5' RACE reads through MiXCR, storing one row per CDR3 protein. The sample has around 70,000 distinct CDR3 sequences; approximately 4.6% are singletons. This chain joins TRBV20-1 and TRBJ2-5; TRBD2 aligns across 7 bases. This clonotype was sampled from a woman in her 70s with multiple sclerosis. Material: PBMCs. The CDR3 sequence is CSARTPQTGGRETQYF. Here the CDR3 DNA reads TGCAGTGCTAGGACCCCCCAGACGGGAGGCAGAGAGACCCAGTACTTC.